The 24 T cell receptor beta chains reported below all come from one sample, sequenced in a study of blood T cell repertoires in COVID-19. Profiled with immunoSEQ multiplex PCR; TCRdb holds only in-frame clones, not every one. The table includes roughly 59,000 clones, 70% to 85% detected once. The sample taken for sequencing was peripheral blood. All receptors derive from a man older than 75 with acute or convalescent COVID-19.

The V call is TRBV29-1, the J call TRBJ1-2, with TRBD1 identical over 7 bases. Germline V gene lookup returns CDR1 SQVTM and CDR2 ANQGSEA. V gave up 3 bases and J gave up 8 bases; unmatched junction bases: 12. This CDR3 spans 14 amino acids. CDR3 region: CSVDSGQLSRGYTF. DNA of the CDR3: TGCAGCGTTGACTCGGGACAGCTCTCACGGGGCTACACCTTC.

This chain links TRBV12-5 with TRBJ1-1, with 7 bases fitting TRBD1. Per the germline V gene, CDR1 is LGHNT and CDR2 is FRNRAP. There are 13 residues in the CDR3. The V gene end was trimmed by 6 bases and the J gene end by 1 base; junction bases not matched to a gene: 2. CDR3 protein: CASGNRGNTEAFF. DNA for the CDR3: TGTGCTAGTGGCAACAGGGGGAACACTGAAGCTTTCTTT.

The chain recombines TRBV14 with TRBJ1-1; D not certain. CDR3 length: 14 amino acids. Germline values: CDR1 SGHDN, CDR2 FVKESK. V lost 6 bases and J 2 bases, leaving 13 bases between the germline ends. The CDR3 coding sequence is TGTGCCAGCAGTGAGCGGACGCGAAACACTGAAGCTTTCTTT. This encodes CASSERTRNTEAFF. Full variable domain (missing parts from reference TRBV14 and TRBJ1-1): EAGVTQFPSHSVIEKGQTVTLRCDPISGHDNLYWYRRVMGKEIKFLLHFVKESKQDESGMPNNRFLAERTGGTYSTLKVQPAELEDSGVYFCASSERTRNTEAFFGQGTRLTVV.

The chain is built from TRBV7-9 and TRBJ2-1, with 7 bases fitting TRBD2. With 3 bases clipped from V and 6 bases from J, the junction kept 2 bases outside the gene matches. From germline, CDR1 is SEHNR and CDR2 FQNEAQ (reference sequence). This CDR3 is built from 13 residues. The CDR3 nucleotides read TGTGCCAGCAGCTTTTCGGGGGGCAATGAGCAGTTCTTC. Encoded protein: CASSFSGGNEQFF.

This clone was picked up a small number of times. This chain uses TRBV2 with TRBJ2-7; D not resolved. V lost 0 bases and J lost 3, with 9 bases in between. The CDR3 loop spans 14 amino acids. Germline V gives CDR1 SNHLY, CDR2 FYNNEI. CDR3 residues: CASSEATGFYEQYF. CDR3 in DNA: TGTGCCAGCAGTGAAGCGACGGGTTTCTACGAGCAGTACTTC.

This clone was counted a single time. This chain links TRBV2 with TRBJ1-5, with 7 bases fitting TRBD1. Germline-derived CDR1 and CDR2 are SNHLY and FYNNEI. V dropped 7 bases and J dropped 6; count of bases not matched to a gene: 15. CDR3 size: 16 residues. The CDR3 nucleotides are TGTGCCAGCACCGGGAGGGGAGGGGGCGCGGGTCAGCCCCAGCATTTT. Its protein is CASTGRGGGAGQPQHF.

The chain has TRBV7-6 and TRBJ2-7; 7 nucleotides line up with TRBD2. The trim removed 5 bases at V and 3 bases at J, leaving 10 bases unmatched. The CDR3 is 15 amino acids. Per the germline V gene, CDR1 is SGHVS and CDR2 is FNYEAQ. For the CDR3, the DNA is TGTGCCAGCAGCCTCGGGTATGGCGGGAGCTACGAGCAGTACTTC. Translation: CASSLGYGGSYEQYF.

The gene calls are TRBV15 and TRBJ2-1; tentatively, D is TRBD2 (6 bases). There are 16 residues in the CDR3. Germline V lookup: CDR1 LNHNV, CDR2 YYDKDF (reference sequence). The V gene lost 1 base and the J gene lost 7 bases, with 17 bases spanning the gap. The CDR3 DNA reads TGTGCCACCAGCAGAGGAACCGGGGGACCTTTGAATGAGCAGTTCTTC. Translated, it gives CATSRGTGGPLNEQFF.

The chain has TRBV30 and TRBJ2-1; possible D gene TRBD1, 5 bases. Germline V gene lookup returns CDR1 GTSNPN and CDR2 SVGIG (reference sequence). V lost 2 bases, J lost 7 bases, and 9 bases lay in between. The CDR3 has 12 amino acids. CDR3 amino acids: CAWSSGWNEQFF. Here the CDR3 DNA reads TGTGCCTGGAGTTCAGGGTGGAATGAGCAGTTCTTC.

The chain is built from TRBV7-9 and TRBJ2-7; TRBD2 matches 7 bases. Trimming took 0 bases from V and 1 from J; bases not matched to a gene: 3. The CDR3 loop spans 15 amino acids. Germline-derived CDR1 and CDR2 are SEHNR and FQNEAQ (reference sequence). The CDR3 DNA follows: TGTGCCAGCAGCTTAGCGGGAGGGCAATCCTACGAGCAGTACTTC. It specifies CASSLAGGQSYEQYF.

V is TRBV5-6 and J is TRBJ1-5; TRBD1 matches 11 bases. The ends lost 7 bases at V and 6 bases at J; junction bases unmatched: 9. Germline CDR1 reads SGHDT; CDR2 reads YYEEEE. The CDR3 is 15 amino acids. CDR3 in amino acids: CASGLGQGGGQPQHF. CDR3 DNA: TGTGCCAGCGGACTGGGACAGGGGGGCGGTCAGCCCCAGCATTTT. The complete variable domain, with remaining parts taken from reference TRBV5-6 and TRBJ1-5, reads DAGVTQSPTHLIKTRGQQVTLRCSPKSGHDTVSWYQQALGQGPQFIFQYYEEEERQRGNFPDRFSGHQFPNYSSELNVNALLLGDSALYLCASGLGQGGGQPQHFGDGTRLSIL.

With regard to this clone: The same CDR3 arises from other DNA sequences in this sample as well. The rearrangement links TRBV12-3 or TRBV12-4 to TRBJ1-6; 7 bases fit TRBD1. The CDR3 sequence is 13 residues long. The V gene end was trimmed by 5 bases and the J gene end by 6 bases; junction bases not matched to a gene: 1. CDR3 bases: TGTGCCAGCAGTCGACAGGGTAATTCACCCCTCCACTTT. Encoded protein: CASSRQGNSPLHF.

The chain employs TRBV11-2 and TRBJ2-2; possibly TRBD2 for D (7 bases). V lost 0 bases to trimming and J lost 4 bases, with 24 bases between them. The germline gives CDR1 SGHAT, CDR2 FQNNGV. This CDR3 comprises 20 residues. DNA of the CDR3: TGTGCCAGCAGCTTAGAGCGGCGAGGGGGGGCGGGCCGAGGCACCGGGGAGCTGTTTTTT. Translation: CASSLERRGGAGRGTGELFF.

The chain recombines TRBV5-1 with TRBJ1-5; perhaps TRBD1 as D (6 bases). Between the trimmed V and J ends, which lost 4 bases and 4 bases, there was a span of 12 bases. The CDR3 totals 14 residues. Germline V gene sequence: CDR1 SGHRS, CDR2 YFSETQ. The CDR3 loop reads CASSHSGENQPQHF. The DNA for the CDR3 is TGCGCCAGCAGCCATTCAGGGGAAAATCAGCCCCAGCATTTT.

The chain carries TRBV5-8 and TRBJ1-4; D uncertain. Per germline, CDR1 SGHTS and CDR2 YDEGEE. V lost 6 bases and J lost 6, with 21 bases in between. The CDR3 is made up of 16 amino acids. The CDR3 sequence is CASNPRVLSSDEKLFF. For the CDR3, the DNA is TGTGCCAGCAACCCGAGGGTACTCTCATCGGATGAAAAACTGTTTTTT.

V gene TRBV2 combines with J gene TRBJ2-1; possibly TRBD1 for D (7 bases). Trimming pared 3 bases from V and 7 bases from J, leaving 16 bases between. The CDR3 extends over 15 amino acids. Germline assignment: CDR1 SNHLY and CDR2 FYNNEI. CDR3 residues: CASSDGGGAFNEQFF. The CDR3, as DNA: TGTGCCAGCAGTGACGGAGGGGGCGCTTTTAATGAGCAGTTCTTC. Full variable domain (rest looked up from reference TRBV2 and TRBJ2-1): EPEVTQTPSHQVTQMGQEVILRCVPISNHLYFYWYRQILGQKVEFLVSFYNNEISEKSEIFDDQFSVERPDGSNFTLKIRSTKLEDSAMYFCASSDGGGAFNEQFFGPGTRLTVL.

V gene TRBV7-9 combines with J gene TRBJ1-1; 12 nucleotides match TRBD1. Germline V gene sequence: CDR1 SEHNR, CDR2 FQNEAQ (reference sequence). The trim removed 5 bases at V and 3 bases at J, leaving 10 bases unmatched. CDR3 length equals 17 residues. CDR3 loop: CASSPLEGQGAHTEAFF. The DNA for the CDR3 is TGTGCCAGCAGCCCACTGGAGGGACAGGGGGCCCACACTGAAGCTTTCTTT.

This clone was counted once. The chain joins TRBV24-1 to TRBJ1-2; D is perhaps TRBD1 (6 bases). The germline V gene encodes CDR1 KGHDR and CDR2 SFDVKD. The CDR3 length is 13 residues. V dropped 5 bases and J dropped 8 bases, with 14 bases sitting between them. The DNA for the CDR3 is TGTGCCACCAGTGCCACAGGGCAGCAAGGCTACACCTTC. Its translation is CATSATGQQGYTF.

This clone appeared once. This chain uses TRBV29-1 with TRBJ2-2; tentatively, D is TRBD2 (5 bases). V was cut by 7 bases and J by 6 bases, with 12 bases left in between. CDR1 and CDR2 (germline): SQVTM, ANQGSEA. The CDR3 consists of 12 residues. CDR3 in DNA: TGCAGCGCCGAGAGGGAATCCGGGGAGCTGTTTTTT. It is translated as CSAERESGELFF.

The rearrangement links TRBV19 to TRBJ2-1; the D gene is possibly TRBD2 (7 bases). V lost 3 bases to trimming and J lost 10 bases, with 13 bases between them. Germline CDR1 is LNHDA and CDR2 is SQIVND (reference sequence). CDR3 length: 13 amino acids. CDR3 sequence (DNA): TGTGCCAGTAGTATCCTGGCGGGGGCAGAGCAGTTCTTC. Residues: CASSILAGAEQFF. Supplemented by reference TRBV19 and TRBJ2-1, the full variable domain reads DGGITQSPKYLFRKEGQNVTLSCEQNLNHDAMYWYRQDPGQGLRLIYYSQIVNDFQKGDIAEGYSVSREKKESFPLTVTSAQKNPTAFYLCASSILAGAEQFFGPGTRLTVL.

The CDR3: CASSLNRGEAYEQYF. CDR3 DNA sequence: TGTGCCAGCAGCTTGAACAGGGGCGAGGCTTACGAGCAGTACTTC. The chain combines TRBV5-5 with TRBJ2-7; 7 positions match TRBD1. With 1 base clipped from V and 4 bases from J, the junction kept 8 bases outside the gene matches. The CDR3 is made up of 15 amino acids. CDR1 SGHKS and CDR2 YYEKEE come from the germline V gene (reference sequence).

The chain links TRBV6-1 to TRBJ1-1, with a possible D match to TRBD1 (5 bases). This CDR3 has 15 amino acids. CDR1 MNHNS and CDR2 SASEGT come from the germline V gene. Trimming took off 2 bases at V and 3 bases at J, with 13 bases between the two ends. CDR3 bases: TGTGCCAGCAGTGAATTCCAGACAGCTTACACTGAAGCTTTCTTT. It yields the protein CASSEFQTAYTEAFF.

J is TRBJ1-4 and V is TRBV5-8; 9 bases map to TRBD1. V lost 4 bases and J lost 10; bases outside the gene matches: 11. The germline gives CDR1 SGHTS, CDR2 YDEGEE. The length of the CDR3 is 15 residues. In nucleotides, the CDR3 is TGTGCCAGCAGCCAAACCGGGACAGGGTTTGTAAAACTGTTTTTT. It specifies CASSQTGTGFVKLFF.

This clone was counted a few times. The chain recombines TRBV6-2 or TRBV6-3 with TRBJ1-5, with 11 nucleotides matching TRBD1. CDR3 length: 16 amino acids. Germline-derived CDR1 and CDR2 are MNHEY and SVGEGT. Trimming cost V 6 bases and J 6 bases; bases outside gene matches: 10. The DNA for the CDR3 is TGTGCCAGCAGCCGTTGGACAGGGGGCAACAGTCAGCCCCAGCATTTT. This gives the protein CASSRWTGGNSQPQHF.